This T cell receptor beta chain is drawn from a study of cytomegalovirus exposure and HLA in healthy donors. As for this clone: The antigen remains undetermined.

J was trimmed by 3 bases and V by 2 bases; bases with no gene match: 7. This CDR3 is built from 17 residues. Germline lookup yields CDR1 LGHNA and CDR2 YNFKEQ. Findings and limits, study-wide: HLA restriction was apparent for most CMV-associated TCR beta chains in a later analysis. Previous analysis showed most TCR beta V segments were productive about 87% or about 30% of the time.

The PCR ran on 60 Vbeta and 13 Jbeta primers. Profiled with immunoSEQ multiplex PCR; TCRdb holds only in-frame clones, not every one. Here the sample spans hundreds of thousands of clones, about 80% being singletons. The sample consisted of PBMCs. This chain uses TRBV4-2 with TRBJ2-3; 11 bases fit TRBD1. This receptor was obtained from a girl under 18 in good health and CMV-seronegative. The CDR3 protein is CASSQLTDRGPTDTQYF. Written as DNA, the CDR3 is TGTGCCAGCAGCCAACTAACGGACAGGGGGCCTACAGATACGCAGTATTTT.